This T cell receptor beta chain was recorded in a study of blood T cells in healthy people across ages (dated by TCRdb to about 2015). In terms of the full investigation: In model experiments, template switching captured roughly one uniquely barcoded TCR beta cDNA molecule for every two T cells. Age-related changes in TCR beta repertoire diversity were measured in the study by deep sequencing normalized with unique cDNA molecular identifiers. Four age groups were formed from the donors: young (average 16 years), middle-aged (less than 40), aged (about 62) and long-lived (less than 85). Donors of different ages were randomly distributed across sequencing lanes to avoid experimental bias. Two additional independent replicas of 1 million unique cDNA reads from the same blood draw were analyzed for two donors (one aged 18 to 29 and one aged 80 or older).

Per the germline V gene (reference sequence), DFQATT is the CDR1 and SNEGSKA is the CDR2. The CDR3 holds 13 amino acids from the cysteine to the phenylalanine. Here the CDR3 DNA is all that survives: 39 bases in frame from base 1. Trimming removed 6 bases from V and 2 bases from J, leaving 14 bases between the germline ends. Beyond this particular receptor, the publication reports: The percentage of naive T cells measured by flow cytometry correlated strongly with observed TCR beta diversity. Because donor CMV infection status was unknown, age-related changes in expanded clonotypes were potentially confounded. Total diversity estimates from one million sequenced T cells were considered lower bounds and underestimates. Compared with the aged group, more naive CD4+ T cells, fewer expanded clones and increased TCR diversity were shown by the long-lived group, suggesting age selection. Conclusive comparison of naive and antigen-experienced compartments was prevented by the profiling of bulk unsorted PBMCs. As age increased, observed TCR beta diversity per million T cells dropped in a roughly linear way, and a significant reduction was already evident by age about 40.

Systemically healthy Caucasian individuals from Russia, 39 in total and aged about 6 to 90 years, were included as donors. Each donor gave around 9.8 milliliters of peripheral blood, collected into EDTA-treated Vacutainer tubes. Ficoll-Paque density-gradient centrifugation was used to isolate PBMCs, with at least 6.5 million per sample. Total RNA, at least 6 micrograms per sample, was extracted from PBMCs with Trizol reagent. For every donor, flow cytometry on a PBMC aliquot measured the percentage of naive CD45RAhigh/CD27high T cells. This clonotype was observed a few times. The clone's antigen remains unknown. No qualities accompany the bases; no much larger clone lies one base away. Receptor libraries were prepared by 5' RACE. TCRdb shows the sequencer as Illumina HiSeq 2500. The second PCR ran for about 7 to 11 cycles and used a J-beta primer mix along with a sample-barcoded 5' primer. A template-switch 5' adaptor carrying 12 random nucleotides introduced a unique molecular identifier onto each TCR beta cDNA molecule. Each sample yielded at least 2.5 million CDR3-containing paired-end reads. The Mint cDNA synthesis kit, primed by a TRBC-specific oligonucleotide, was used to synthesize first-strand cDNA from all RNA. Following uracil-DNA glycosylase treatment, all cDNA underwent a first 18-cycle PCR with the universal primers M1SS and BC2_uni_R. In the paper's pipeline: For normalization, 1 million high-quality reads were randomly selected from each sample, with every read carrying a distinct molecular identifier. Instead of being binned into consensus sequences, reads with shared molecular identifiers were discarded. MiTCR, with a Q25 quality threshold and the strictest error-elimination algorithm, was used for CDR3 identification, clonotype clustering and error correction. A nonparametric unseen species model with Euler transformation was used to estimate a lower bound on total TCR beta diversity. TCRdb trimmed public reads at Q25 via fastp, called clones via MiXCR and kept in-frame beta chains. Rows with one shared CDR3 protein collapse into an entry with the most common genes and DNA. The V and J calls were not made by the authors but by TCRdb's processing. The sample table lists approximately 690,000 distinct CDR3 sequences, under 65% of them with a count of one. Around 37% of the sample lies in the top ten.

This clonotype was obtained from a man in his fifties or sixties in good health. The chain was built from TRBV20-1 and TRBJ2-7; the D gene is perhaps TRBD1, on 6 matching bases. The sequenced sample was blood. The nucleotides read TGCAGTGCCAAAAAACAGGGAGCCTACGAGCAGTACTTC. Its coded protein is CSAKKQGAYEQYF.